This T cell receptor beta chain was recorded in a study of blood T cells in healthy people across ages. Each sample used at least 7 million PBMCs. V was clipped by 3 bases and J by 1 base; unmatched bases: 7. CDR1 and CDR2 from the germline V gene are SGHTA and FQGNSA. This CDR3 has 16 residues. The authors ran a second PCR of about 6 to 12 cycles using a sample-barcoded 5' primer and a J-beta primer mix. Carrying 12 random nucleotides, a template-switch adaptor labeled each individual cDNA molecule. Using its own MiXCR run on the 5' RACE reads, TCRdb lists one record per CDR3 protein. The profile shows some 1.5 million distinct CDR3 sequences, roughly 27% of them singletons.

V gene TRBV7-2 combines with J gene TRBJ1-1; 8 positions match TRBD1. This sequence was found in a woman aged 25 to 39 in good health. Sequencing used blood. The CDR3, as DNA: TGTGCCAGCAGCTTCTACAGGGGGTACCCGAACACTGAAGCTTTCTTT. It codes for CASSFYRGYPNTEAFF.